Described below is a single T cell receptor (beta chain) sequence and its context. V gave up 8 bases and J gave up 3 bases; unmatched junction bases: 8. CDR1 is LNHDA and CDR2 is SQIVND in the germline V gene (reference sequence). This CDR3 contains 14 residues. The sample is drawn from a study of blood T cell repertoires in COVID-19. Whole-study context: Samples representing acute and convalescent COVID-19 were sourced from the United States, Italy and Spain. PBMCs, B-cell-depleted T cells, or T cells were the source of the cDNA or gDNA that made up the material.

Study processing details: Amplified reference gene primers provided the basis for estimating nucleated cell counts. Clones were sequenced by immunoSEQ multiplex PCR, and TCRdb holds only the in-frame ones, with some missing. Clone size and the V and J calls come from that table; the DNA yielded D and trimming. Here the sample spans approximately 300,000 clones, roughly 89% being singletons. The receptor comes from a woman under 30 with acute COVID-19. The source material was PBMCs or T cells enriched from blood (not recorded which). V usage is TRBV19 and J usage is TRBJ2-3, with TRBD2 matching 7 bases. The CDR3 region has the DNA TGTGCCAGTTCCCCAGGAGCGGGAACAGATACGCAGTATTTT. Translating gives CASSPGAGTDTQYF.